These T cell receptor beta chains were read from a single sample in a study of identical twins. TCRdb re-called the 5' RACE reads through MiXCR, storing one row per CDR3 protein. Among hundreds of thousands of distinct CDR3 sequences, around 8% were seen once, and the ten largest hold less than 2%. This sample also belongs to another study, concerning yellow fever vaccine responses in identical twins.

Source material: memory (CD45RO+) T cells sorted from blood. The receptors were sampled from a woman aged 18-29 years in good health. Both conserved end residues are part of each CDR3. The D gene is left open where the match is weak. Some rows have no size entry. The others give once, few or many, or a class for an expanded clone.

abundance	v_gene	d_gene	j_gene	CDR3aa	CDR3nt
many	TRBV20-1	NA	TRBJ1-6	CSASTGWNSPLHF	TGCAGTGCTAGTACAGGGTGGAATTCACCCCTCCACTTT
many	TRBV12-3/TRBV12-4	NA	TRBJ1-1	CASSLGYFTEAFF	TGTGCCAGCAGTTTAGGGTATTTCACTGAAGCTTTCTTT
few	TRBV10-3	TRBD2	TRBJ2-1	CAISVLAGTYNEQFF	TGTGCCATCAGTGTACTAGCGGGTACCTACAATGAGCAGTTCTTC
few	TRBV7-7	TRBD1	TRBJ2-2	CASSASFKDRTNTGELFF	TGTGCTAGCAGCGCCTCCTTTAAGGACAGGACGAACACCGGGGAGCTGTTTTTT
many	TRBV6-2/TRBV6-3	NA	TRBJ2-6	CASSPLRDGANVLTF	TGTGCCAGCAGTCCACTTAGGGACGGGGCCAACGTCCTGACTTTC
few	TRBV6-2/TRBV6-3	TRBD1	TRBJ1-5	CASRPFDRGLNQPQHF	TGTGCCAGCAGACCCTTCGACAGGGGGCTCAATCAGCCCCAGCATTTT
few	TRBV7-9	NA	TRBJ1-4	CASSWGRSDEKLFF	TGTGCCAGCAGCTGGGGGCGCAGTGATGAAAAACTGTTTTTT
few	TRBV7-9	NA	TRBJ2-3	CASSFSGGADTQYF	TGTGCCAGCAGCTTCTCGGGGGGCGCAGATACGCAGTATTTT
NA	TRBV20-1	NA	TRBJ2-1	CSASGQSYNEQFF	TGCAGTGCTAGTGGCCAATCCTACAATGAGCAGTTCTTC
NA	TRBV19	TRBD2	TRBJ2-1	CASTSSGWEQFF	TGTGCCAGTACATCTAGCGGGTGGGAGCAGTTCTTC
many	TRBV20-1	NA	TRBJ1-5	CSARLGQGNQPQHF	TGCAGTGCTAGGCTGGGGCAGGGCAATCAGCCCCAGCATTTT
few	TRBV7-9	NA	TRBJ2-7	CASSLGLASENDF	TGTGCCAGCAGCTTAGGGTTGGCCTCCGAGAATGACTTC
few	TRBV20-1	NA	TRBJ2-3	CSVQGQADTQYF	TGCAGTGTCCAAGGTCAGGCTGATACGCAGTATTTT
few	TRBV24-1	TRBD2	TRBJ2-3	CATSDNAAGADTQYF	TGTGCCACCAGTGATAATGCTGCGGGGGCAGATACGCAGTATTTT
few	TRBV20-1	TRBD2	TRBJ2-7	CSARDSGTSGYEQYF	TGCAGTGCTAGAGACTCCGGGACTAGCGGCTACGAGCAGTACTTC
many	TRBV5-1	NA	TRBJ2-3	CASSLADGRDTQYF	TGCGCCAGCAGCTTGGCCGACGGACGAGATACGCAGTATTTT
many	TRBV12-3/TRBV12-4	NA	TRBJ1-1	CASSLALSGRGTEAFF	TGTGCCAGCAGTTTAGCGCTGTCAGGACGGGGGACTGAAGCTTTCTTT
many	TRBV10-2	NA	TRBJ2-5	CASSADRTIETQYF	TGCGCCAGCAGTGCCGACAGGACCATAGAGACCCAGTACTTC
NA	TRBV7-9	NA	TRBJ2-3	CASSLSTADTQYF	TGTGCCAGCAGCTTAAGCACCGCAGATACGCAGTATTTT
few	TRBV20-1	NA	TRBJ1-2	CSARDNPSPGYTF	TGCAGTGCTAGAGATAACCCCAGCCCTGGCTACACCTTC
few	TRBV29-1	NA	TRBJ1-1	CSVEERWSESTEAFF	TGCAGCGTTGAAGAACGTTGGAGCGAGAGCACTGAAGCTTTCTTT
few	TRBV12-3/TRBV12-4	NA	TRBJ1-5	CASKTDRPYNQPQHF	TGTGCCAGCAAAACGGACCGACCGTACAATCAGCCCCAGCATTTT
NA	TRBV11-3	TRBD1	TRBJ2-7	CASSLTPRTGRTYEQYF	TGTGCCAGCAGCTTAACCCCTCGGACAGGCCGGACCTACGAGCAGTACTTC
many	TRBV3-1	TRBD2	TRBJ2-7	CASSRTSGEQYF	TGTGCCAGCAGCAGAACTAGCGGTGAGCAGTACTTC
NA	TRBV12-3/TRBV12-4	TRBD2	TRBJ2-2	CASSFKTSGGTGELFF	TGTGCCAGCAGTTTTAAGACTAGCGGCGGCACCGGGGAGCTGTTTTTT
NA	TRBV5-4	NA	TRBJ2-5	CASRSASALQETQYF	TGTGCCAGCCGATCGGCGAGTGCCCTCCAAGAGACCCAGTACTTC
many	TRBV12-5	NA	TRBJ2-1	CASGLVGGQYNEQFF	TGTGCTAGTGGTTTGGTGGGGGGACAGTACAATGAGCAGTTCTTC
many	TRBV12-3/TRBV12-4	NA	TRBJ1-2	CASSLRGELRGYTF	TGTGCCAGCAGCCTCAGAGGGGAGTTGAGGGGCTACACCTTC
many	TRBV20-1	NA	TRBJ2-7	CSAPRDMTYEQYF	TGCAGTGCCCCACGTGACATGACCTACGAGCAGTACTTC
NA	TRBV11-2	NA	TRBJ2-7	CASSAGTESSYEQYF	TGTGCCAGCAGCGCCGGGACCGAGAGCTCCTACGAGCAGTACTTC
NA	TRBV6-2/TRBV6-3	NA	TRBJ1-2	CASSKTAQSWIGGYTF	TGTGCCAGCAGTAAGACAGCGCAGTCCTGGATAGGTGGCTACACCTTC
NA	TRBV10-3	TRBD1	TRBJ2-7	CAIRGEMRQGPPRGNF	TGTGCCATCAGGGGGGAGATGAGACAGGGCCCACCGAGGGGTAACTTC
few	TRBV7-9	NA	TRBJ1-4	CASSRTGSTNEKLFF	TGTGCCAGCAGCCGTACAGGCTCAACTAATGAAAAACTGTTTTTT
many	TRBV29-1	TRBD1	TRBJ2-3	CSVIAQGVQDTQYF	TGCAGCGTAATAGCTCAGGGGGTGCAGGATACGCAGTATTTT
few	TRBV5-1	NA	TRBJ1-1	CASSSQARGTEAFF	TGCGCCAGCAGCTCCCAAGCTCGGGGGACTGAAGCTTTCTTT
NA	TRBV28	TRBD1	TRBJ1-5	CASRLDRGQKPQHF	TGTGCCAGCAGATTGGACAGGGGGCAGAAGCCCCAGCATTTT
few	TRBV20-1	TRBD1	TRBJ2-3	CSARVGKGAYTDTQYF	TGCAGTGCTAGAGTAGGAAAGGGGGCTTACACAGATACGCAGTATTTT
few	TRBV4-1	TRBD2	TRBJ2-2	CASRRLAERGTGELFF	TGCGCCAGCAGGCGACTAGCGGAGAGGGGCACCGGGGAGCTGTTTTTT
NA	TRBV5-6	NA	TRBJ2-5	CASSFLYQETQYF	TGTGCCAGCAGCTTCCTCTACCAAGAGACCCAGTACTTC
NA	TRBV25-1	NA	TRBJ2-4	CASSEGGNLAKNIQYF	TGTGCCAGCAGTGAAGGAGGGAACCTAGCCAAAAACATTCAGTACTTC
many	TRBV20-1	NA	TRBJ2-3	CSANKLGRGNTDTQYF	TGCAGTGCCAATAAATTGGGCCGGGGGAACACAGATACGCAGTATTTT
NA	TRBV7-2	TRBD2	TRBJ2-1	CASSLDSSGVVGEQFF	TGTGCCAGCAGCTTAGATAGTAGCGGGGTGGTGGGTGAGCAGTTCTTC
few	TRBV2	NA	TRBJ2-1	CASSLNAGSAYNEQFF	TGTGCCAGCAGCCTCAACGCCGGGTCTGCCTACAATGAGCAGTTCTTC
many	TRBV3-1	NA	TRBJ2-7	CASSQEGPPALEQYF	TGTGCCAGCAGCCAAGAGGGACCGCCTGCACTCGAGCAGTACTTC
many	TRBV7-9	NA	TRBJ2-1	CASSFRDVYNEQFF	TGTGCCAGCAGCTTCCGGGACGTCTACAATGAGCAGTTCTTC
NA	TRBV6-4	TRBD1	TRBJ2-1	CASSETQGAHEQFF	TGTGCCAGCAGTGAAACACAGGGGGCTCATGAGCAGTTCTTC
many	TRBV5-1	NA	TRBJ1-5	CASSLTGFNQPQHF	TGCGCCAGCAGCTTGACAGGGTTCAATCAGCCCCAGCATTTT
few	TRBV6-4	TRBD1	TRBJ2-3	CASSSGTGSADTQYF	TGTGCCAGCAGTTCCGGGACAGGGAGCGCAGATACGCAGTATTTT
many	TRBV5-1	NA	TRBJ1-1	CASSFKENTEAFF	TGCGCCAGCAGCTTCAAGGAGAACACTGAAGCTTTCTTT
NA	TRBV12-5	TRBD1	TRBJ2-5	CASAIDSGTGRKTQYF	TGTGCTAGTGCCATCGATAGTGGGACAGGGCGGAAGACCCAGTACTTC
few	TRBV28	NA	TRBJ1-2	CASMAPGGNGYTF	TGTGCCAGCATGGCCCCGGGGGGCAATGGCTACACCTTC
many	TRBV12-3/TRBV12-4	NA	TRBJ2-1	CASSRGGGGEQFF	TGTGCCAGCAGTCGAGGGGGGGGCGGGGAGCAGTTCTTC
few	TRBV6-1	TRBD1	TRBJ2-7	CASQGQGFIEQYF	TGTGCCAGCCAAGGACAGGGCTTTATCGAGCAGTACTTC
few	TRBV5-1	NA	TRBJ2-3	CASSAVGGAGTDTQYF	TGCGCCAGCAGCGCCGTCGGAGGGGCCGGCACAGATACGCAGTATTTT
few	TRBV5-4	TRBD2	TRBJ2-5	CASSLVGLKGLAGGETQYF	TGTGCCAGCAGCTTGGTAGGGCTCAAGGGCCTAGCGGGGGGTGAGACCCAGTACTTC